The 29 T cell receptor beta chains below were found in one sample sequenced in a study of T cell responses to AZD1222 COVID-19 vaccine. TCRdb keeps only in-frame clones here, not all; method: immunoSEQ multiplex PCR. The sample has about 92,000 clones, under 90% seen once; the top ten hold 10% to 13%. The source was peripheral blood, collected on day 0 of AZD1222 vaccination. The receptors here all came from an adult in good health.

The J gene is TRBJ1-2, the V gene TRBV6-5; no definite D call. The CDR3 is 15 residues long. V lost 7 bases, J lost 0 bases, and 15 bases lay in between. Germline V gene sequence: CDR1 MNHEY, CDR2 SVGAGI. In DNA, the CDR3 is TGTGCCAGCAAATTAATTCAGGCCCCTAACTATGGCTACACCTTC. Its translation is CASKLIQAPNYGYTF.

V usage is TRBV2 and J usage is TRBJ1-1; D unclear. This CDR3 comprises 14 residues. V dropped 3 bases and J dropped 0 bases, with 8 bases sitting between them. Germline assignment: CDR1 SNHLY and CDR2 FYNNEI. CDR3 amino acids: CASSERGMNTEAFF. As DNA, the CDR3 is TGTGCCAGCAGTGAGAGAGGGATGAACACTGAAGCTTTCTTT.

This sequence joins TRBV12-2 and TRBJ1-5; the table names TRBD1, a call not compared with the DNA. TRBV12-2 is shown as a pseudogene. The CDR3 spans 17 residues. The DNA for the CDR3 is TGTGCAAGTCGCCTCACCTCCGGGACAGACCGCAATCAGCCCCAGCATTTT. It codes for CASRLTSGTDRNQPQHF.

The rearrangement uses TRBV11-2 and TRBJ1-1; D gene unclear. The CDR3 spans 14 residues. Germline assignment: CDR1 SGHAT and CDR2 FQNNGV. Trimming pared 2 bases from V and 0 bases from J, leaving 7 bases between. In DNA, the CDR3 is TGTGCCAGCAGCTTATCAACCTTGAACACTGAAGCTTTCTTT. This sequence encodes CASSLSTLNTEAFF.

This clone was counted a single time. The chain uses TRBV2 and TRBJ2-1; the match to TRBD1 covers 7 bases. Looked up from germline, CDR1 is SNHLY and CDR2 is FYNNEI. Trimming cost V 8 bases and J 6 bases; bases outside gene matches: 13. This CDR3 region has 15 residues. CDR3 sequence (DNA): TGTGCCAGCTCCGAAGGCTTGAACAGGGGCAATGAGCAGTTCTTC. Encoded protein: CASSEGLNRGNEQFF.

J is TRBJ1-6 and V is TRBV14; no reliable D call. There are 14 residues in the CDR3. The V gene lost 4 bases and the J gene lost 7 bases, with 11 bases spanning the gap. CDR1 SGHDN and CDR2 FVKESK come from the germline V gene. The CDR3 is CASSRSGSNSPLHF. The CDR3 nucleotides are TGTGCCAGCAGCCGGTCGGGGTCCAATTCACCCCTCCACTTT.

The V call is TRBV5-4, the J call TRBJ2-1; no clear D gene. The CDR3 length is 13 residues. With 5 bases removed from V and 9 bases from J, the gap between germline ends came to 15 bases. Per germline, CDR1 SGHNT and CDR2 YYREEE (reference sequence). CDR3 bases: TGTGCCAGCAGTAGCCAAAGTCTCGGTGAGCAGTTCTTC. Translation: CASSSQSLGEQFF.

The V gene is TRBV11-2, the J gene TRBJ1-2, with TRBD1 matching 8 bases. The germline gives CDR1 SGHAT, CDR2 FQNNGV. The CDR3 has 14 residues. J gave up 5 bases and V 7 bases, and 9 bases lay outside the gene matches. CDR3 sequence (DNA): TGTGCCAGCACCCAGGCAGGGGGCGGGTATGGCTACACCTTC. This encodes CASTQAGGGYGYTF.

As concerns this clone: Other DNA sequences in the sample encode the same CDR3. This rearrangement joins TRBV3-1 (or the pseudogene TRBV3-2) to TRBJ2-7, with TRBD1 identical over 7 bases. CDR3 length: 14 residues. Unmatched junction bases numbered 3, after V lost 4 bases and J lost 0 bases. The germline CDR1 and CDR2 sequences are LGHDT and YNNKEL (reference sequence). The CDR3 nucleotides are TGTGCCAGCAGCCGGGACAGCAGCTCCTACGAGCAGTACTTC. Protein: CASSRDSSSYEQYF.

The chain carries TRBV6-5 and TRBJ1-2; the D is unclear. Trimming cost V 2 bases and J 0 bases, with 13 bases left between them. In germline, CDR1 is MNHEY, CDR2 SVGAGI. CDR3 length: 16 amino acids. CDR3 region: CASSYLLTTANYGYTF. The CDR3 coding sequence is TGTGCCAGCAGTTACCTTCTGACTACGGCTAACTATGGCTACACCTTC.

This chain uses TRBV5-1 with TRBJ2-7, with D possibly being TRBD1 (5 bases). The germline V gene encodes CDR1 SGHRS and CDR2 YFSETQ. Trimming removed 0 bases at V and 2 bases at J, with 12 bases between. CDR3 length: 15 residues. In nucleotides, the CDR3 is TGCGCCAGCAGCTTGGAGGGGTGGCGGACCTACGAGCAGTACTTC. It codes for CASSLEGWRTYEQYF. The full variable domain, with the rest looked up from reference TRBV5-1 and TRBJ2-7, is KAGVTQTPRYLIKTRGQQVTLSCSPISGHRSVSWYQQTPGQGLQFLFEYFSETQRNKGNFPGRFSGRQFSNSRSEMNVSTLELGDSALYLCASSLEGWRTYEQYFGPGTRLTVT.

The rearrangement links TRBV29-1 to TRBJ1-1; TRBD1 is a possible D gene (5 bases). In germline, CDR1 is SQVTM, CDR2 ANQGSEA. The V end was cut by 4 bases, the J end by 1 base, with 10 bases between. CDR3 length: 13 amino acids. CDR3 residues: CSVATGSNTEAFF. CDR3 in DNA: TGCAGCGTTGCTACAGGATCGAACACTGAAGCTTTCTTT.

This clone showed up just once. The CDR3 spells CASSQTARPLYGYTF. The CDR3, as DNA: TGTGCCAGCAGCCAGACAGCGAGGCCCTTATATGGCTACACCTTC. The chain joins TRBV28 to TRBJ1-2; the D gene is possibly TRBD1 (5 bases). There are 15 residues in the CDR3. The V gene lost 6 bases and the J gene lost 5 bases, with 19 bases spanning the gap. The germline V gene has CDR1 MDHEN and CDR2 SYDVKM.

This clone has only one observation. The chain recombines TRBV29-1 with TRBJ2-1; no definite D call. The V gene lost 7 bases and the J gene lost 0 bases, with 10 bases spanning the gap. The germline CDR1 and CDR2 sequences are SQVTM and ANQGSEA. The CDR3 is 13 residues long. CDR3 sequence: CSGTAPSYNEQFF. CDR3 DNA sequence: TGCAGCGGGACGGCACCCTCCTACAATGAGCAGTTCTTC.

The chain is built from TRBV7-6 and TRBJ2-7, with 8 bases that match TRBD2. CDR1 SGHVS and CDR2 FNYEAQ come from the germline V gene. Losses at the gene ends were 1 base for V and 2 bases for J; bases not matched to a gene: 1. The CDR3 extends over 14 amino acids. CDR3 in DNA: TGTGCCAGCAGCTTAGGGACTAGCCCCTACGAGCAGTACTTC. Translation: CASSLGTSPYEQYF.

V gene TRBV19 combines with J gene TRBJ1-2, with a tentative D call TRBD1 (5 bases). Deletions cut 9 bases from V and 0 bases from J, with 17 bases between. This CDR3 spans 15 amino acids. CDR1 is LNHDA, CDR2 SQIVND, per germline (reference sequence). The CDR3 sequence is CASSQGPSTNYGYTF. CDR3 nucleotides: TGTGCCAGCAGCCAGGGCCCCAGTACTAACTATGGCTACACCTTC.

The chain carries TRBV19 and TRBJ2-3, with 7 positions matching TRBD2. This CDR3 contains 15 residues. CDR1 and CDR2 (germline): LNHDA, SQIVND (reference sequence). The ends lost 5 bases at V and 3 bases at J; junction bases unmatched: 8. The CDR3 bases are TGTGCCAGTAGTCCTGGGGCGGGAGAAACAGATACGCAGTATTTT. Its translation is CASSPGAGETDTQYF. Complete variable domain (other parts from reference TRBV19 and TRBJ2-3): DGGITQSPKYLFRKEGQNVTLSCEQNLNHDAMYWYRQDPGQGLRLIYYSQIVNDFQKGDIAEGYSVSREKKESFPLTVTSAQKNPTAFYLCASSPGAGETDTQYFGPGTRLTVL.

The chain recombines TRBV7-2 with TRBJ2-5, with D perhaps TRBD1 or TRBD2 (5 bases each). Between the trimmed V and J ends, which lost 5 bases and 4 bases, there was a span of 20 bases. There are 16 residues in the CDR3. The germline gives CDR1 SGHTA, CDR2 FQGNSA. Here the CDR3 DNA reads TGTGCCAGCAGCCTGACCGGGACGCCAGGGACAGAGACCCAGTACTTC. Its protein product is CASSLTGTPGTETQYF.

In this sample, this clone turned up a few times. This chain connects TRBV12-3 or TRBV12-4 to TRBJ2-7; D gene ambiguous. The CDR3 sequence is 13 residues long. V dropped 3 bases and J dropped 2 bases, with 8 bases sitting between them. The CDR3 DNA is TGTGCCAGCAGTTTGAACGGCGCCTACGAGCAGTACTTC. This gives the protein CASSLNGAYEQYF.

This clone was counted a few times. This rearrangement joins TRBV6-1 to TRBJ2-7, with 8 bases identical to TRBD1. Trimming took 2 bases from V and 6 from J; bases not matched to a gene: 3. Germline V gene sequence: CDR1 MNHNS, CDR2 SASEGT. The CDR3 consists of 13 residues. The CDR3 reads CASSEQGAGEQYF. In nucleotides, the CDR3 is TGTGCCAGCAGTGAACAGGGGGCAGGCGAGCAGTACTTC.

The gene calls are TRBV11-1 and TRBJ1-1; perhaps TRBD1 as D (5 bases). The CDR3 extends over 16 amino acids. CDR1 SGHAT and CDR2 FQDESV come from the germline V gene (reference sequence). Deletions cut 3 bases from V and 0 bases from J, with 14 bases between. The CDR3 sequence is CASSLYRPSMNTEAFF. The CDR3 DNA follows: TGTGCCAGCAGCTTGTACAGGCCCTCAATGAACACTGAAGCTTTCTTT.

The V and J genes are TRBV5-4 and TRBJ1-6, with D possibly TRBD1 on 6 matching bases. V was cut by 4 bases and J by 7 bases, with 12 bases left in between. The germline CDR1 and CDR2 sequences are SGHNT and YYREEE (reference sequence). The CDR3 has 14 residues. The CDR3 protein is CASSETGTNSPLHF. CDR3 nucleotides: TGTGCCAGCAGCGAGACAGGAACAAATTCACCCCTCCACTTT.

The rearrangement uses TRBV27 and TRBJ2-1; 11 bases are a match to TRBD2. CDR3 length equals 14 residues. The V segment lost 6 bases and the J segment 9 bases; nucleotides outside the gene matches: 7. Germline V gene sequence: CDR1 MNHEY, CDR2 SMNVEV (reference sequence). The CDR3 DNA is TGTGCCAGCAGCCCCCTAGCGGGAGGAGGTGAGCAGTTCTTC. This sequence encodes CASSPLAGGGEQFF.

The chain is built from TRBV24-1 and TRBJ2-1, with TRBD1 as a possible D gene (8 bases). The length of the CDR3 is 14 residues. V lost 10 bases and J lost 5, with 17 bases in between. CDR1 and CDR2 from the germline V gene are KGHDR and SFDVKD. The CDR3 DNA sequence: TGTGCCACAGGACAGGGTGGGACTAACAATGAGCAGTTCTTC. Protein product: CATGQGGTNNEQFF.

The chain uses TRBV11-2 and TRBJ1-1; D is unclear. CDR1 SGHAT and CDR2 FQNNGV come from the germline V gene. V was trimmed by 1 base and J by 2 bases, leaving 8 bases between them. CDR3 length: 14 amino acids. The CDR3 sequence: CASSLVTGNTEAFF. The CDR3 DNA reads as TGTGCCAGCAGCTTAGTAACGGGCAACACTGAAGCTTTCTTT.

The CDR3 loop is CASSSLGLVSNEQFF. For the CDR3, the DNA is TGTGCCAGCAGTTCCCTGGGACTAGTTTCCAATGAGCAGTTCTTC. The gene calls are TRBV28 and TRBJ2-1; 8 bases align to TRBD2. Trimming at V came to 4 bases and at J to 6 bases, leaving 8 bases not matched to a gene. The germline CDR1 and CDR2 sequences are MDHEN and SYDVKM. This CDR3 has 15 residues. The whole variable domain, remainder taken from reference TRBV28 and TRBJ2-1, is DVKVTQSSRYLVKRTGEKVFLECVQDMDHENMFWYRQDPGLGLRLIYFSYDVKMKEKGDIPEGYSVSREKKERFSLILESASTNQTSMYLCASSSLGLVSNEQFFGPGTRLTVL.

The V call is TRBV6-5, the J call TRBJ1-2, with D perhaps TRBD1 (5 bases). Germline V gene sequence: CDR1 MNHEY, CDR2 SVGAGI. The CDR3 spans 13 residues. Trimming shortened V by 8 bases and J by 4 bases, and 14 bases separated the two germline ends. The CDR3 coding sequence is TGTGCCAGCCAGGGCCCGGGAATCTATGGCTACACCTTC. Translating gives CASQGPGIYGYTF.

The CDR3 is CASSLGLAAEQYF. The CDR3 DNA follows: TGTGCCAGCAGCTTAGGACTAGCGGCCGAGCAGTACTTC. V and J are TRBV11-2 and TRBJ2-7, with 9 bases aligning to TRBD2. There are 13 residues in the CDR3. The germline V gene has CDR1 SGHAT and CDR2 FQNNGV. The J segment lost 6 bases and the V segment lost 1 base, leaving 1 base of the junction unmatched.

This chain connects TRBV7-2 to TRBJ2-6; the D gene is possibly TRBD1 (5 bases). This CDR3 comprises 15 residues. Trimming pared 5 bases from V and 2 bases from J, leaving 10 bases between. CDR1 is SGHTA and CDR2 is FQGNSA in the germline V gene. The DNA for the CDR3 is TGTGCCAGCAGCCCTGAACAGGCTGGGGCCAACGTCCTGACTTTC. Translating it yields CASSPEQAGANVLTF.